This TCR beta chain appears in the sequencing data of a study of cytomegalovirus exposure and HLA in healthy donors. J gave up 4 bases and V 1 base, and 8 bases lay outside the gene matches. Germline-derived CDR1 and CDR2 are GTSNPN and SVGIG (reference sequence). The CDR3 sequence is 16 residues long. Primers: 60 Vbeta forward and 13 Jbeta reverse. Per the original data handling: Tens of millions of unique TCR beta chains, 10 million to 14 million shared, were counted in a later analysis. Only in-frame clones appear in the TCRdb table, and some are missing; sequencing was by immunoSEQ multiplex PCR. Clonal size and the V and J genes are those of that table, whereas D and trimming came from the DNA. The sample yields about 140,000 clones, roughly 75% seen once.

The chain recombines TRBV30 with TRBJ2-1; 9 bases agree with TRBD2. This receptor was obtained from a young man in good health and CMV-seropositive. Input material: PBMCs. The CDR3: CAWSGPGLASYNEQFF. CDR3 coding DNA: TGTGCCTGGAGTGGCCCCGGACTAGCGTCATACAATGAGCAGTTCTTC.